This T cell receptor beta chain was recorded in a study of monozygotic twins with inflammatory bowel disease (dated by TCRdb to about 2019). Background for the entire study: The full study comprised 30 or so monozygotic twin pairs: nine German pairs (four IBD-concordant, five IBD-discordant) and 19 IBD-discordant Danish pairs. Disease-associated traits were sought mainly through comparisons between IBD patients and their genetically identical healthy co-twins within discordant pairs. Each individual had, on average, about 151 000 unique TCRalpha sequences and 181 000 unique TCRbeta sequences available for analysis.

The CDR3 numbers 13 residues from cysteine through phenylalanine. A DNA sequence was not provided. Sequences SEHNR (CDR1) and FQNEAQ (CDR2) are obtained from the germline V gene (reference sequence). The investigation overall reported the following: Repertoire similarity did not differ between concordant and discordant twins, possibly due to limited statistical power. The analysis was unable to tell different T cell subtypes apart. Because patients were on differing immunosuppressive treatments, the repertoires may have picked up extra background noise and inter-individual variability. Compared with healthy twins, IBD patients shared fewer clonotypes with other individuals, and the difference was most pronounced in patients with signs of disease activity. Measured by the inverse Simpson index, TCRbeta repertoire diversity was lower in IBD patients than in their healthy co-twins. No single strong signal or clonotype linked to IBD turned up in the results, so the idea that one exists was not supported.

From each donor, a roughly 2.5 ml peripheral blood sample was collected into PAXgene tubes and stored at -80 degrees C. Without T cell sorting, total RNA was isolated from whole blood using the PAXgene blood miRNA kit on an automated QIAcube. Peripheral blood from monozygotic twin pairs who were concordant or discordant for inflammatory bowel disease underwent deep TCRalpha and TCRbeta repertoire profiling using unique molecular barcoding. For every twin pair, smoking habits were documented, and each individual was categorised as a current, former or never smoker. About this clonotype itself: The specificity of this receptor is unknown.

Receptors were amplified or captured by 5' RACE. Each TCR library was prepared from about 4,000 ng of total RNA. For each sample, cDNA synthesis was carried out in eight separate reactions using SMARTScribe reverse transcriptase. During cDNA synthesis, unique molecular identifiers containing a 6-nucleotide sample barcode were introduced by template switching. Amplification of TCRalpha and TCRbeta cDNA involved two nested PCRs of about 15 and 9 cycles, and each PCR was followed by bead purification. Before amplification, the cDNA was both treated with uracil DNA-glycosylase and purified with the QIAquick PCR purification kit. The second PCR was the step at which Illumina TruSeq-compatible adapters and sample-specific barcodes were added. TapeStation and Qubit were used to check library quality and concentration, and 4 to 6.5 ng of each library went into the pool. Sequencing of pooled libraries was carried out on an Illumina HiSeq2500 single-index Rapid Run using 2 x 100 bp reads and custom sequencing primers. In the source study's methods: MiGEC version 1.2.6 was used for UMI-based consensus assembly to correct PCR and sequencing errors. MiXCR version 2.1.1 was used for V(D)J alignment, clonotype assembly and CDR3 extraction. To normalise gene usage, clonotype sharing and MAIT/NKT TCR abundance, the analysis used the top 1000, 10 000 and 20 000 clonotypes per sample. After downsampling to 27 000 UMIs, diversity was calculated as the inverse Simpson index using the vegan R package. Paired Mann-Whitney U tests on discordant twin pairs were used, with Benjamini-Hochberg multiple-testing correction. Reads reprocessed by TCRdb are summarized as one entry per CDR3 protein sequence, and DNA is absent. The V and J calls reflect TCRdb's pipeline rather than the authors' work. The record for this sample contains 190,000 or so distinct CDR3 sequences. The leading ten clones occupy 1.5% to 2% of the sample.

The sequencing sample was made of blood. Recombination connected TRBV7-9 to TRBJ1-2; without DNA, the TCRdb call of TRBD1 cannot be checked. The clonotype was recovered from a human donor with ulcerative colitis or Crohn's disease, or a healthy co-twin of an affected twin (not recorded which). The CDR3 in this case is CASSPPSTYGYTF.